Presented here are 6 T cell receptor beta chains from one specimen sequenced in a study of human T cells and chemical hapten exposure. TCRdb fed the RACE reads into MiXCR, producing one record per CDR3 protein. The profile shows tens of thousands of distinct CDR3 sequences, around 9.9% of them singletons. Time point meaning: patch test 3, about 24 weeks after DPC sensitization. As to treatment: therapeutic diphenylcyclopropenone sensitization with weekly scalp DPC. Sequenced material: whole blood, taken in connection with sensitization to the hapten diphenylcyclopropenone (DPC). The receptor source for this set is a woman aged 25-40 years with alopecia areata. Some clones in this sample may be carry-over from other donors' samples.

V gene TRBV28 combines with J gene TRBJ2-1; the match to TRBD1 covers 9 bases. V lost 8 bases to trimming and J lost 15 bases; unmatched junction nucleotides: 5. CDR3 length: 10 amino acids. Germline CDR1 MDHEN, CDR2 SYDVKM. CDR3 DNA: TGTGCCAGCGGGGACAGGGCGGCGTTCTTC. It encodes CASGDRAAFF.

This clonotype has ten or more counts. V and J are TRBV20-1 and TRBJ1-1, with a possible D match to TRBD1 (6 bases). Germline CDR1 and CDR2: DFQATT and SNEGSKA (reference sequence). The V gene lost 7 bases and the J gene lost 5 bases, with 11 bases spanning the gap. This CDR3 is built from 11 residues. CDR3 residues: CSVSGETEAFF. CDR3 sequence (DNA): TGCAGTGTCTCAGGGGAGACTGAAGCTTTCTTT.

The chain couples TRBV29-1 to TRBJ2-1, with TRBD2 as a possible D gene (5 bases). The CDR3 is made up of 14 amino acids. Deletions cut 6 bases from V and 4 bases from J, with 16 bases between. The germline V gene encodes CDR1 SQVTM and CDR2 ANQGSEA. CDR3: CSVFGVAQYNEQFF. CDR3 nucleotide sequence: TGCAGCGTCTTCGGGGTAGCACAATACAATGAGCAGTTCTTC.

The sample holds many counts of this clonotype. The rearrangement links TRBV20-1 to TRBJ2-7; 10 bases align to TRBD2. Germline values: CDR1 DFQATT, CDR2 SNEGSKA (reference sequence). CDR3 length equals 13 residues. Trimming cost V 2 bases and J 6 bases; bases outside gene matches: 4. CDR3 sequence (DNA): TGCAGTGCTAGACTAGCGGGAGACAGCGAGCAGTACTTC. Translation: CSARLAGDSEQYF.

This clonotype was found many times. The chain couples TRBV28 to TRBJ1-2; no firm D call. V lost 5 bases and J 3 bases, leaving 16 bases between the germline ends. The CDR3 loop spans 15 amino acids. Germline V gene data show CDR1 as MDHEN and CDR2 as SYDVKM. The CDR3 reads CASSPNRSGYYGYTF. The CDR3 region has the DNA TGTGCCAGCAGTCCTAACCGCAGTGGATACTATGGCTACACCTTC.

At least ten counts were recorded for this clonotype. The chain combines TRBV6-5 with TRBJ1-3; D is possibly TRBD1 (6 bases). CDR1 and CDR2 (germline): MNHEY, SVGAGI. The CDR3 covers 15 residues. V was cut by 2 bases and J by 0 bases, with 8 bases left in between. The CDR3 nucleotides read TGTGCCAGCAGTTACGGGACACACTCTGGAAACACCATATATTTT. It yields the protein CASSYGTHSGNTIYF.